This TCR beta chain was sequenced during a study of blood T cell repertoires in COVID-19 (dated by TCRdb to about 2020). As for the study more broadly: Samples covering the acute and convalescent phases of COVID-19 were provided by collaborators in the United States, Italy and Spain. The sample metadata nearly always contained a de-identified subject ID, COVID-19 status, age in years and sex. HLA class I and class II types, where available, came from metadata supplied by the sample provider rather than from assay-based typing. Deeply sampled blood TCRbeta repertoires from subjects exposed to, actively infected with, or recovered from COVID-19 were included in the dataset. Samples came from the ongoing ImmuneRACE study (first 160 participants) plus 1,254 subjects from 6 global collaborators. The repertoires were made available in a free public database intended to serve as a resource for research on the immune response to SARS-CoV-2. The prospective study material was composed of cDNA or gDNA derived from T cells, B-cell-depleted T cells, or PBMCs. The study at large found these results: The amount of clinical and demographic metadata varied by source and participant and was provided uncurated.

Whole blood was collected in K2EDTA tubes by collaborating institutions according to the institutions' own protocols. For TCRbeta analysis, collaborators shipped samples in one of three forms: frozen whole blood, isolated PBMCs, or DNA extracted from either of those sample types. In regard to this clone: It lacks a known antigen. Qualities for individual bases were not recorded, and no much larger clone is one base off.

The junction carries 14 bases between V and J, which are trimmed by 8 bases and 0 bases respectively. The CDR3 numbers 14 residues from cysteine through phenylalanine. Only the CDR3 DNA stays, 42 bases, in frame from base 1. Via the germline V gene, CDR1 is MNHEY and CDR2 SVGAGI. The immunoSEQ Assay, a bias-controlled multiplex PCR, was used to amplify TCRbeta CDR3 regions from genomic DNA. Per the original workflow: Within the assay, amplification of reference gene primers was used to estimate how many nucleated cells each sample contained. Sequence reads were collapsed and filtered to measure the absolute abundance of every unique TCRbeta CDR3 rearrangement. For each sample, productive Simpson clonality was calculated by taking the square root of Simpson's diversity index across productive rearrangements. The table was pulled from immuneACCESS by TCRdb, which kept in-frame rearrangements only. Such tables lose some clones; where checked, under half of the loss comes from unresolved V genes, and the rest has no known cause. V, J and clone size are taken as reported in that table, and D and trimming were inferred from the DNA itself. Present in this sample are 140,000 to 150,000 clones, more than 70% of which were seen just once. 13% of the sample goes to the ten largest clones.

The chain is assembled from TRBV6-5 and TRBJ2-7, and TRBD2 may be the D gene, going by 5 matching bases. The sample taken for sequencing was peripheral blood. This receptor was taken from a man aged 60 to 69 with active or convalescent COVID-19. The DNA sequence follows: TGTGCCAGCTGGCCGGGATCGTCCTCCTACGAGCAGTACTTC. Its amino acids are CASWPGSSSYEQYF.